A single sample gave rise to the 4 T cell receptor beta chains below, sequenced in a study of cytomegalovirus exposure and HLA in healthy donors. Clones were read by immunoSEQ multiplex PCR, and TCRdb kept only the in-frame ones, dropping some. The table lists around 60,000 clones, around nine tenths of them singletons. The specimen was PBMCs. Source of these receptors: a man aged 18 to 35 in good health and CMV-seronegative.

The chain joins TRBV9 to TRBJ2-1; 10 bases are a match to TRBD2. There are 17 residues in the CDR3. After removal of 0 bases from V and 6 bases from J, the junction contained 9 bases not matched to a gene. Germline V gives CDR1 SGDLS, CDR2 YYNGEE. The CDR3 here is CASSVGRLRTSGNEQFF. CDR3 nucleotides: TGTGCCAGCAGCGTAGGGAGGTTACGGACTAGCGGCAATGAGCAGTTCTTC.

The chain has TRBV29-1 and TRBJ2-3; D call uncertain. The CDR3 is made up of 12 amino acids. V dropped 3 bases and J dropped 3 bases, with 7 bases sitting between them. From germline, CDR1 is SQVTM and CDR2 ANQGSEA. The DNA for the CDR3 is TGCAGCGTTGAGAACAGAACAGATACGCAGTATTTT. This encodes CSVENRTDTQYF.

In DNA, the CDR3 is TGTGCCAGCAGTCAATTCCCCAGTGGGAGGGCCGGGAATGAGCAGTTCTTC. This codes for CASSQFPSGRAGNEQFF. The chain joins TRBV9 to TRBJ2-1; 7 positions match TRBD2. The CDR3 has 17 residues. Germline V gene data show CDR1 as SGDLS and CDR2 as YYNGEE. The J segment lost 7 bases and the V segment lost 5 bases, leaving 18 bases of the junction unmatched.

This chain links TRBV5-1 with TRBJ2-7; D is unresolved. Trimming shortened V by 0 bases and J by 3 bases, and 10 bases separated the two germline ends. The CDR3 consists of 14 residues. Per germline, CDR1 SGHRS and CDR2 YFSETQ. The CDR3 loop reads CASSLGGDFYEQYF. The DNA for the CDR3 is TGCGCCAGCAGCTTGGGTGGAGATTTCTACGAGCAGTACTTC.